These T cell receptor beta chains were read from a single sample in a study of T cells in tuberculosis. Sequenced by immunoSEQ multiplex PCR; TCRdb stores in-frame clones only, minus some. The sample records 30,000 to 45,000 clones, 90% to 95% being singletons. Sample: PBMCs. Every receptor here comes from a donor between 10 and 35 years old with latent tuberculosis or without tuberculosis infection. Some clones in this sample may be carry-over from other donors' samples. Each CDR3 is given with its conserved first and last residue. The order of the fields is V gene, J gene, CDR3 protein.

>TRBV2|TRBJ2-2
CADRVAPQGELFF
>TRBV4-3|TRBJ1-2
CASSQGRQSYGYTF
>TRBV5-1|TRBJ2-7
CASSLGQGATYEQYF
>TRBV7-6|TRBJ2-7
CASSPGTVMSYEQYF
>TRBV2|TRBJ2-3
CASSGGAVSADTQYF
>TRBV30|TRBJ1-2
CAWSVQGAYYGYTF
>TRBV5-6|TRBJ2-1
CASSFDRIYNEQFF
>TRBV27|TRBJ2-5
CASSLGAGGGQETQYF
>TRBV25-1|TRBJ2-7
CASSESRDSYEQYF
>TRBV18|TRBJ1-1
CASSPSGQTNTEAFF
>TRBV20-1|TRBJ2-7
CSARDQVEQYF
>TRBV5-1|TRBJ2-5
CASSLDPSLGVETQYF
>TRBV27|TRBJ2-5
CASSFLAGTDQETQYF
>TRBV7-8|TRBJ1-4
CASSLAAGGWEKLFF
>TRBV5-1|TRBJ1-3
CASSLVAGAGGNTIYF
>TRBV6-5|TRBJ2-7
CASRSLPTGSYEQYF
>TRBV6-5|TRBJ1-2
CASSLNGQGIYGYTF
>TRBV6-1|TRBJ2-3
CAFQGGTGVDTQYF
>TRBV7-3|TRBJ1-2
CASSHQGQIYGYTF
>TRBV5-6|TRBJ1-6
CASSLGQVNSPLHF
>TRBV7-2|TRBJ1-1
CASSSADGAEAFF
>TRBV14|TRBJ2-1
CASSLYGGGRWNEQFF
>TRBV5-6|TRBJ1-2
CASSLDKTGQMSVGYTF
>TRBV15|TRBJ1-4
CATGGRGSTNEKLFF
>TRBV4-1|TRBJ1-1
CASSPKQGKTAEAFF
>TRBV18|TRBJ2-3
CASSPGGAHPDTQYF
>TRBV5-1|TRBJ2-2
CASSTGGAGTGELFF
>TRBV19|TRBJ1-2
CASSTIRRGLIYGYTF
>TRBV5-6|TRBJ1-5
CASSDSYSNQPQHF
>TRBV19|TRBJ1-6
CASSHGYSRSSYNSPLHF
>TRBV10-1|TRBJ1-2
CASSDGQLYGYTF
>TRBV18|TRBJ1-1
CASSVTGLGNTEAFF
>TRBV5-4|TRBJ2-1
CASSFPGGGYEQFF
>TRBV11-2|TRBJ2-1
CASSLRPGVAGGIDNEQFF
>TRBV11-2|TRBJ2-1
CASSLGTSGYNEQFF
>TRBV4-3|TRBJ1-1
CASSQSETVGTPNTEAFF
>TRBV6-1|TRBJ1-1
CASTEYTEAFF
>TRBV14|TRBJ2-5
CASSQGVYRGGRETQYF
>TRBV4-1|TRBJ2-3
CASSQLGQINYPRPDTQYF
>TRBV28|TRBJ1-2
CASRLSGTDYGYTF
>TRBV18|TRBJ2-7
CASSRGDGGPYEQYF
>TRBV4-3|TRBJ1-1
CASSQEHRTEAFF
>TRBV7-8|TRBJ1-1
CASSPTRSQDVEAFF
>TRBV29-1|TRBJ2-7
CSVEDRVRGYEQYF
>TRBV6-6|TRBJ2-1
CASSYSRDYNEQFF
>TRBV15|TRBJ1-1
CATSDRQVGNTEAFF
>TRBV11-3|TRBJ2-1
CASSPRQGPENEQFF
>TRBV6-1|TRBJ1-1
CASKGTGYTEAFF
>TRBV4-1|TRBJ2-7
CASSQDSPYEQYF
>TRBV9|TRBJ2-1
CASSGQTGTYNEQFF